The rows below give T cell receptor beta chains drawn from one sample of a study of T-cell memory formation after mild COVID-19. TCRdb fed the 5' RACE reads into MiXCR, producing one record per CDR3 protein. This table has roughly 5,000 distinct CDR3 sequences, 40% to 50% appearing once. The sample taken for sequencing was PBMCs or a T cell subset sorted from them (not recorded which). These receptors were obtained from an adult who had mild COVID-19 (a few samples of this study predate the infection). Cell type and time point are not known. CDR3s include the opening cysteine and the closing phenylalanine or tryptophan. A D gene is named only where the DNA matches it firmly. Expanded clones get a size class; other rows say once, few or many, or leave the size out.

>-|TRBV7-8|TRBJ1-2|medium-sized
TGTGCCAGCAGCTTAGTTGGGGGAGACTATGGCTACACCTTC
CASSLVGGDYGYTF
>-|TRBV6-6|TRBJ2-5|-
TGTGCCAGCAGTTACGGGGGGAATCGGGAGACCAAGTACTTC
CASSYGGNRETKYF
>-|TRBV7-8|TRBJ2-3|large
TGTGCCAGCAGCCCGCCTGGGCTGGAGGGTAGAGATACGCAGTATTTT
CASSPPGLEGRDTQYF
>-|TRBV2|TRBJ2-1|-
TGTGCCAGCAGTACGACAACGGGGCTCAAGCAGTTCTTC
CASSTTTGLKQFF
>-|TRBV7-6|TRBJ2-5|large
TGTGCCAGCAGCTTAACGGTAGCCGGGAAAGAGACCCAGTACTTC
CASSLTVAGKETQYF
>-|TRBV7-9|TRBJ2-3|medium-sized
TGTGCCAGCAGCCAGAGGTCCGGGGGTGGTGATACGCAGTATTTT
CASSQRSGGGDTQYF
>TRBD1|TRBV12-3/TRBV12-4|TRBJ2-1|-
TGTGCCAGCAGTAGTACACGGAAGGGGGCTGAGCAGTTCTTC
CASSSTRKGAEQFF
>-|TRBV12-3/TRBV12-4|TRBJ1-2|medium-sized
TGTGCCAGCAGTTTACGAGGAGTCTACACCTTC
CASSLRGVYTF
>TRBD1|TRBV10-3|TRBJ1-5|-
TGTGCCATCAGTGTATCAGGGGGAAACCAGCCCCAGCATTTT
CAISVSGGNQPQHF
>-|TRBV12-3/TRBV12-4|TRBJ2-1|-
TGTGCCAGCAGTTTCGTATCTAGCGTAATGGCCCAAACAACGAATGAGCAGTTCTTC
CASSFVSSVMAQTTNEQFF
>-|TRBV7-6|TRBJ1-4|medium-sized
TGTGCCAGCAGCTCCCAAATTGCAACTAATGAAAAACTGTTTTTT
CASSSQIATNEKLFF
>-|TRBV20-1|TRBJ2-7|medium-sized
TGCAGTGCTAGGGGGACGGTCGCCTACGAGCAGTACTTC
CSARGTVAYEQYF
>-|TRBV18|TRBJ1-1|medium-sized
TGTGCCAGCTCACCAGGCAGGGTCCCGGGGATATATGAAGCTTTCTTT
CASSPGRVPGIYEAFF
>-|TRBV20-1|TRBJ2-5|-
TGCAGTGCTAGCCCTACTAGATTCGGGACCCAGTACTTC
CSASPTRFGTQYF
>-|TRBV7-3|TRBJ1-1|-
TGTGCCAGCAGCTTGCAGGCCGACACTGAAGCTTTCTTT
CASSLQADTEAFF
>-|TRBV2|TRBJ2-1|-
TGTGCCAGCAGTGTAAACAGGGGAGGAGAGCAGTTCTTC
CASSVNRGGEQFF
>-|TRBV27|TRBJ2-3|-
TGTGCCAGCCAACAGGGCCCCCCAGATACGCAGTATTTT
CASQQGPPDTQYF
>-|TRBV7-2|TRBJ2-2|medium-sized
TGTGCCAGCAGCCCTCGAGGGGGGAACACCGGGGAGCTGTTTTTT
CASSPRGGNTGELFF
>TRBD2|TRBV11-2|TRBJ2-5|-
TGTGCCAGCAGCTCAAGACTAGCGGGGGGGCCAGAGACCCAGTACTTC
CASSSRLAGGPETQYF
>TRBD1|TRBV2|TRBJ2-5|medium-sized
TGTGCCAGCCCCGGGACAGGGGCAAGGGAGACCCAGTACTTC
CASPGTGARETQYF
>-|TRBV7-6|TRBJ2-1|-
TGTGCCAGCAGCTTAGTATCTCAGGGTCTTAACAATGAGCAGTTCTTC
CASSLVSQGLNNEQFF
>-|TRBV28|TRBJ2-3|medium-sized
TGTGCCAGCAGTTTATTCAGGGGAGCGTCAGATACGCAGTATTTT
CASSLFRGASDTQYF
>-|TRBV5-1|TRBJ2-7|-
TGCGCCAGCAGCTTGTGGGGCATAGGAGGCGACGAGCAGTACTTC
CASSLWGIGGDEQYF
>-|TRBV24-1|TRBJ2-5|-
-
CATSVPNRLYNEQYF
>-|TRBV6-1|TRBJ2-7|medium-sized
TGTGCCAGCAGTGGAAATAGCGGAAGCTCCTACGAGCAGTACTTC
CASSGNSGSSYEQYF
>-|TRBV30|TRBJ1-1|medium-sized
TGTGCCTGGAGTGTAGGGGTTGGCACTGAAGCTTTCTTT
CAWSVGVGTEAFF
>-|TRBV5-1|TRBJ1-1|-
TGCGCCAGCAGCCCAGGGTCAGGGATTGGCACTGAAGCTTTCTTT
CASSPGSGIGTEAFF
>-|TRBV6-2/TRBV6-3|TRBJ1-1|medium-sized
TGTGCCAGCAGTTACTCTCCCAGGGCCACTGAAGCTTTCTTT
CASSYSPRATEAFF
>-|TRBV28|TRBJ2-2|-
TGTGCCAGCACCCTTTTATCGGTCGGGGAGCTGTTTTTT
CASTLLSVGELFF
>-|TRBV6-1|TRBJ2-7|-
TGTGCCAGCAGTGAAGAGGGGCCGACCTACGAGCAGTACTTC
CASSEEGPTYEQYF
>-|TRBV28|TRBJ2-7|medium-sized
TGTGCCAGCAGGGTCCCGGGAGCCTACGAGCAGTACTTC
CASRVPGAYEQYF
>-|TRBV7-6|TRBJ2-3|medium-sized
TGTGCCAGCAGCTTCTTCGCTAGTCCTAGCACAGATACGCAGTATTTT
CASSFFASPSTDTQYF
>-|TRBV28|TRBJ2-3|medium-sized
TGTGCCAGCACCCGTCGCCGTAGCACAGATACGCAGTATTTT
CASTRRRSTDTQYF
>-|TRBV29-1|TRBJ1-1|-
TGCAGCGTTACTCCGGCGGGCACTGAAGCTTTCTTT
CSVTPAGTEAFF
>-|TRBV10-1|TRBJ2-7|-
TGCGCCAGCAGTGAGGGACCGACGACCGAGCAGTACTTC
CASSEGPTTEQYF
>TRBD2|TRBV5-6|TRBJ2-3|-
TGTGCCAGCAGCATCACTCCCGGGCGGGGGGTATCTGAGGATACGCAGTATTTT
CASSITPGRGVSEDTQYF
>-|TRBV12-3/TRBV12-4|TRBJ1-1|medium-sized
TGTGCCACCCACCGAGGGAGCACTGAAGCTTTCTTT
CATHRGSTEAFF
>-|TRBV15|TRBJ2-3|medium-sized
TGTGCCACCAGCGGGGGACAGCGGGGGCCAGACACAGATACGCAGTATTTT
CATSGGQRGPDTDTQYF
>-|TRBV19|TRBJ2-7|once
TGTGCCAGTAGTATTTTTCTGGGCAGGGTCCACGAGCAGTACTTC
CASSIFLGRVHEQYF
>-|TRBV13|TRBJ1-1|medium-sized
TGTGCCAGCAGCTTAAGGGGCGATAGGACTGAAGCTTTCTTT
CASSLRGDRTEAFF
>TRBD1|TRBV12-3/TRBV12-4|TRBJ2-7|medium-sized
TGTGCCAGCAGTCAAGTAAGGGACAGGGGGTTCCCGGGATACTTC
CASSQVRDRGFPGYF
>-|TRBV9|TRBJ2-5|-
TGTGCCAGCAGCGTAACCCCGGGACCTCGGGAGACCCAGTACTTC
CASSVTPGPRETQYF
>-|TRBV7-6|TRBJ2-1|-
TGTGCCAGCAGCTTAAGCGTGGACTCCTACAATGAGCAGTTCTTC
CASSLSVDSYNEQFF
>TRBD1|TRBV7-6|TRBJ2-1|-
TGTGCCAGCAACCCCGGACAGGACTACAATGAGCAGTTCTTC
CASNPGQDYNEQFF
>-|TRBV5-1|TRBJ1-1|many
TGCGCCAGCAGCTTGGGGACTTTCTTGAACACTGAAGCTTTCTTT
CASSLGTFLNTEAFF
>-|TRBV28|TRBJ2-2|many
TGTGCCAGCAGTCTTACGTCCGACGGGGGGGAGCTGTTTTTT
CASSLTSDGGELFF
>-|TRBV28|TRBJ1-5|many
TGTGCCAGCAACGGGCTGGGTAGCAATCAGCCCCAGCATTTT
CASNGLGSNQPQHF
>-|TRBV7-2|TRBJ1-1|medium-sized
TGTGCCAGCAAAACCAGAGGTGAGGGCCTAGTGAACACTGAAGCTTTCTTT
CASKTRGEGLVNTEAFF
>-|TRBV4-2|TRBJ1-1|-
TGTGCCAGCAGCCAAGATTCGACTCGGCCCACTGAAGCTTTCTTT
CASSQDSTRPTEAFF
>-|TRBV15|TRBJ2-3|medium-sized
TGTGCCACCAGCAGCCTACCGAGGGGCTTGAGGACAGATACGCAGTATTTT
CATSSLPRGLRTDTQYF
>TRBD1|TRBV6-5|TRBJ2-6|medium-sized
TGTGCCAGCAGTTTGACAGGGGGCGCTGGGGCCAACGTCCTGACTTTC
CASSLTGGAGANVLTF
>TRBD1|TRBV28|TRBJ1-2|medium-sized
TGTGCCAGCAGTCAGACAGGGCGTGAGGGCTACACCTTC
CASSQTGREGYTF
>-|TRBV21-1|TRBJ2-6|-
TGTGCCAGCAGGAAATCTACGGGACGCCTCTCTGGGGCCAACGTCCTGACTTTC
CASRKSTGRLSGANVLTF
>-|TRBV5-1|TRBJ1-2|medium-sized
TGCGCCAGCAGCAAGACACCCGAGGATTATGGCTACACCTTC
CASSKTPEDYGYTF
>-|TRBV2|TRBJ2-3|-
TGTGCCAGCAGTGAAGGAGGGAATACGCAGTATTTT
CASSEGGNTQYF
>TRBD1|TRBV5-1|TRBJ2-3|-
TGCGCCAGCAGCCCCCACCTAGGGACAGGCACAGATACGCAGTATTTT
CASSPHLGTGTDTQYF
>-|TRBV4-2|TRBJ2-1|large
TGTGCCAGCAGCCAAGGAGGGGTTTACAATGAGCAGTTCTTC
CASSQGGVYNEQFF
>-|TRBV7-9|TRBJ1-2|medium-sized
TGTGCCAGCAAGAGCCGGACGGGAGCAGTCTATGGCTACACCTTC
CASKSRTGAVYGYTF
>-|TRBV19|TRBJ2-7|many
TGTGCCAGTAGTATTGGTGGGGGGCCCTACGAGCAGTACTTC
CASSIGGGPYEQYF
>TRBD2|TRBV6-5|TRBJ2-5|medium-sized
TGTGCCAGCAGTTACGGCCGGGGGGGCCAAAGAGAGACCCAGTACTTC
CASSYGRGGQRETQYF